The 10 T cell receptor beta chains presented below share a single source sample, sequenced in a study of T cell repertoires in ileal Crohn's disease. Time point reported: neoterminal ileum biopsy at postoperative endoscopy, about 6 months after surgery. The protocol was immunoSEQ multiplex PCR, while the TCRdb copy is restricted to in-frame clones and leaves out a portion. The sample has about 9,000 clones; roughly 78% are singletons. Sequencing was carried out using ileal tissue. These receptors all come from an adult with Crohn's disease.

V is TRBV11-2 and J is TRBJ2-3, with 7 positions matching TRBD2. J was trimmed by 7 bases and V by 1 base; bases with no gene match: 14. CDR1 is SGHAT, CDR2 FQNNGV, per germline. The CDR3 spans 17 residues. The CDR3 DNA sequence: TGTGCCAGCAGCTTAGCGTGGGAGGCCCCCGGGAGGAATACGCAGTATTTT. Protein: CASSLAWEAPGRNTQYF. The full variable domain, rest sourced from reference TRBV11-2 and TRBJ2-3, is EAGVAQSPRYKIIEKRQSVAFWCNPISGHATLYWYQQILGQGPKLLIQFQNNGVVDDSQLPKDRFSAERLKGVDSTLKIQPAKLEDSAVYLCASSLAWEAPGRNTQYFGPGTRLTVL.

A few counts support this clone. J is TRBJ2-7 and V is TRBV29-1; 9 nucleotides agree with TRBD2. Trimming cost V 7 bases and J 7 bases; bases outside gene matches: 14. The CDR3 has 14 residues. Germline V lookup: CDR1 SQVTM, CDR2 ANQGSEA. The CDR3 DNA is TGCAGCGCCACCACCCCCCTTAGCGGGAGTGAGCAGTACTTC. Protein product: CSATTPLSGSEQYF.

The rearrangement uses TRBV7-3 and TRBJ1-3, with D possibly being TRBD1 (6 bases). Trimming shortened V by 3 bases and J by 0 bases, and 27 bases separated the two germline ends. Germline CDR1 and CDR2: SGHTA and FQGTGA. This CDR3 region has 21 residues. CDR3 protein: CASSFLCGGKYRDHSGNTIYF. The CDR3 coding sequence is TGTGCCAGCAGCTTTCTATGTGGGGGAAAATACAGGGACCACTCTGGAAACACCATATATTTT.

The V call is TRBV2, the J call TRBJ1-2, with a tentative D call TRBD1 (5 bases). This CDR3 is built from 15 residues. Germline CDR1 reads SNHLY; CDR2 reads FYNNEI. V was shortened by 4 bases and J by 2 bases, with 14 bases between the two germline ends. CDR3 protein: CASSAPDNGNYGYTF. The CDR3 DNA follows: TGTGCCAGCAGTGCCCCGGACAACGGAAACTATGGCTACACCTTC.

This chain links TRBV5-1 with TRBJ1-2; 8 nucleotides line up with TRBD1. This CDR3 has 13 amino acids. Germline CDR1 reads SGHRS; CDR2 reads YFSETQ. Trimming removed 4 bases from V and 6 bases from J; junction bases left unmatched: 5. DNA of the CDR3: TGCGCCAGCAGCAATGGACAGGGTAATGGCTACACCTTC. Protein: CASSNGQGNGYTF.

This sequence joins TRBV5-1 and TRBJ2-7; D is unclear. Germline CDR1 is SGHRS and CDR2 is YFSETQ. V was clipped by 1 base and J by 1 base, with 6 bases between them. This CDR3 has 13 residues. CDR3 loop: CASSLFSSYEQYF. The CDR3 DNA reads TGCGCCAGCAGCTTGTTCAGTTCCTACGAGCAGTACTTC.

This sequence joins TRBV7-8 and TRBJ2-7; the D gene is possibly TRBD1 (5 bases). Germline loops: CDR1 SGHVS, CDR2 FQNEAQ. The CDR3 is 13 residues long. Trimming stripped 3 bases from V and 4 bases from J, with 10 bases between. The CDR3 protein is CASSLGLRYEQYF. CDR3 nucleotide sequence: TGTGCCAGCAGCTTGGGGCTCCGTTACGAGCAGTACTTC. Combining the CDR3 with reference TRBV7-8 and TRBJ2-7 gives the whole variable domain GAGVSQSPRYKVAKRGQDVALRCDPISGHVSLFWYQQALGQGPEFLTYFQNEAQLDKSGLPSDRFFAERPEGSVSTLKIQRTQQEDSAVYLCASSLGLRYEQYFGPGTRLTVT.

The V and J genes are TRBV5-1 and TRBJ2-7; 9 positions match TRBD1. Looked up from germline, CDR1 is SGHRS and CDR2 is YFSETQ. The CDR3 has 15 amino acids. V lost 0 bases to trimming and J lost 1 base; unmatched junction nucleotides: 2. This CDR3 is CASSLEQGASYEQYF. The CDR3 DNA is TGCGCCAGCAGCTTGGAACAGGGGGCGTCCTACGAGCAGTACTTC.

The V call is TRBV9, the J call TRBJ2-3, with D possibly matching TRBD2 (7 bases). This CDR3 has 16 residues. CDR1 is SGDLS, CDR2 YYNGEE, per germline. V dropped 2 bases and J dropped 4 bases, with 17 bases sitting between them. The CDR3 bases are TGTGCCAGCAGCGTGAGGGAGGGGGGCCACGCAGATACGCAGTATTTT. This translates into CASSVREGGHADTQYF.

The chain is built from TRBV7-2 and TRBJ2-1; no definite D call. In germline, CDR1 is SGHTA, CDR2 FQGNSA. This CDR3 has 15 residues. V gave up 5 bases and J gave up 5 bases, with 16 bases separating them. DNA for the CDR3: TGTGCCAGCAGCCCGATCGACTCCGTTAACAATGAGCAGTTCTTC. It specifies CASSPIDSVNNEQFF.